The 32 T cell receptor beta chains below were found in one sample sequenced in a study of blood T cell repertoires in COVID-19. Some clones are missing from TCRdb's copy, which holds only in-frame ones; the method was immunoSEQ multiplex PCR. Of 150,000 to 200,000 clones listed, approximately 90% are singletons. Source material: peripheral blood. Receptors originate from a woman in her sixties or seventies with COVID-19, enrolled during active disease.

The rearrangement links TRBV15 to TRBJ2-5; the D gene is possibly TRBD2 (6 bases). The V end was cut by 4 bases, the J end by 5 bases, with 20 bases between. This CDR3 comprises 16 residues. The V gene's germline CDR1 is LNHNV and CDR2 YYDKDF (reference sequence). CDR3 residues: CATSIYQRLRGETQYF. For the CDR3, the DNA is TGTGCCACCAGCATATATCAACGGCTCCGGGGGGAGACCCAGTACTTC.

This clone was seen a handful of times. One end of the junction does not line up with germline, which may come from a read error. V usage is TRBV28 and J usage is TRBJ1-5; 7 nucleotides line up with TRBD1. Germline V gene sequence: CDR1 MDHEN, CDR2 SYDVKM. The CDR3 consists of 15 residues. In DNA, the CDR3 is TGTGCCAGCAGTCGGGCAGGGGGAAGTCATCAGGCCCAGCATTTT. Residues: CASSRAGGSHQAQHF.

The chain combines TRBV19 with TRBJ1-6, with D unclear. The CDR3 is 15 residues long. Germline V gene lookup returns CDR1 LNHDA and CDR2 SQIVND (reference sequence). V lost 5 bases and J 9 bases, leaving 17 bases between the germline ends. In DNA, the CDR3 is TGTGCCAGTAGTCCGCCGGCGGGTGCAGCTTCACCCCTCCACTTT. Amino acid sequence: CASSPPAGAASPLHF.

This rearrangement joins TRBV27 to TRBJ1-2; TRBD1 matches at 10 bases. This CDR3 has 14 amino acids. V lost 6 bases, J lost 4 bases, and 5 bases stayed unmatched. Germline V CDR1 and CDR2: MNHEY, SMNVEV (reference sequence). CDR3 in amino acids: CASRTGGRVYGYTF. DNA for the CDR3: TGTGCCAGCAGGACAGGGGGCCGAGTCTATGGCTACACCTTC.

This sequence joins TRBV24-1 and TRBJ2-1; TRBD2 matches 8 bases. Germline CDR1 is KGHDR and CDR2 is SFDVKD. The CDR3 runs to 16 residues. The junction had 11 bases not matched to a gene; V was cut back by 3 bases and J by 8 bases. CDR3 protein: CATSDPRGVEVDEQFF. In nucleotides, the CDR3 is TGTGCCACCAGTGATCCGCGGGGGGTAGAGGTCGATGAGCAGTTCTTC.

A single count supports this clone. This sequence joins TRBV5-4 and TRBJ2-7; D ambiguous. This CDR3 region has 14 residues. Trimming removed 0 bases from V and 6 bases from J, with 13 bases in between. Germline assignment: CDR1 SGHNT and CDR2 YYREEE (reference sequence). CDR3 amino acids: CASSLVTAPSEQYF. As DNA, the CDR3 is TGTGCCAGCAGCTTGGTTACAGCACCGTCCGAGCAGTACTTC.

The chain links TRBV5-5 to TRBJ1-2; 9 nucleotides agree with TRBD1. CDR3 length equals 15 residues. Per the germline V gene, CDR1 is SGHKS and CDR2 is YYEKEE (reference sequence). V lost 3 bases to trimming and J lost 8 bases; unmatched junction nucleotides: 11. The CDR3 loop reads CASSSQQGAAGGYTF. CDR3 nucleotides: TGTGCCAGCAGCTCCCAACAGGGGGCAGCGGGGGGCTACACCTTC.

This chain uses TRBV6-1 with TRBJ1-2; D gene uncertain. CDR1 is MNHNS, CDR2 SASEGT, per germline. V gave up 0 bases and J gave up 4 bases, with 9 bases separating them. CDR3 size: 14 residues. CDR3 region: CASSEAPGGYGYTF. The CDR3 coding sequence is TGTGCCAGCAGTGAAGCTCCAGGTGGCTATGGCTACACCTTC.

J is TRBJ1-4 and V is TRBV25-1; 7 bases map to TRBD1. The CDR3 is 13 amino acids. From germline, CDR1 is MGHDK and CDR2 SYGVNS. V trimming: 2 bases; J trimming: 13 bases; junction bases outside the gene matches: 7. CDR3 sequence: CASSERGTEGLFF. The CDR3 coding sequence is TGTGCCAGCAGTGAAAGAGGGACAGAGGGACTGTTTTTT.

The genes are TRBV6-4 and TRBJ2-3; no clear D gene. V lost 0 bases and J lost 2, with 12 bases in between. This CDR3 is 16 amino acids long. Germline V CDR1 and CDR2: MRHNA, SNTAGT. CDR3 sequence: CASSDSPAELTDTQYF. The CDR3 DNA reads TGTGCCAGCAGTGACTCACCCGCGGAACTCACAGATACGCAGTATTTT.

This clone was found once. The gene calls are TRBV24-1 and TRBJ2-3; the D gene is possibly TRBD1 (5 bases). Germline CDR1 reads KGHDR; CDR2 reads SFDVKD. V was pared by 2 bases and J by 7 bases, with 18 bases between. The length of the CDR3 is 16 residues. CDR3 region: CATSDYGIGAKNTQYF. The CDR3 DNA reads as TGTGCCACCAGTGATTATGGGATAGGGGCCAAAAATACGCAGTATTTT.

The chain employs TRBV5-1 and TRBJ2-5; 7 bases match TRBD2. The CDR3 is 15 amino acids. The V and J ends lost 4 bases and 3 bases, in that order; junction bases with no gene match: 9. Per the germline V gene, CDR1 is SGHRS and CDR2 is YFSETQ. DNA of the CDR3: TGCGCCAGCAGCCTCCCCTCCGCGGGAGAAGAGACCCAGTACTTC. Its translation: CASSLPSAGEETQYF.

This sequence joins TRBV5-1 and TRBJ2-2, with D possibly TRBD1 on 5 matching bases. CDR3 size: 14 residues. Deletions cut 4 bases from V and 0 bases from J, with 7 bases between. Germline-derived CDR1 and CDR2 are SGHRS and YFSETQ. In DNA, the CDR3 is TGCGCCAGCAGCGGGGCGGCGAACACCGGGGAGCTGTTTTTT. This gives the protein CASSGAANTGELFF.

The rearrangement joins TRBV2 to TRBJ1-6; 9 nucleotides match TRBD1. The CDR3 has 16 residues. V trimming: 4 bases; J trimming: 7 bases; junction bases outside the gene matches: 8. The germline V gene has CDR1 SNHLY and CDR2 FYNNEI. The CDR3 coding sequence is TGTGCCAGCAGTGGCTTTCTGACAGGGGGGAATTCACCCCTCCACTTT. Its protein is CASSGFLTGGNSPLHF.

This sequence joins TRBV28 and TRBJ1-1; TRBD1 aligns across 9 bases. CDR1 and CDR2 (germline): MDHEN, SYDVKM. The CDR3 spans 15 residues. J was trimmed by 5 bases and V by 2 bases; bases with no gene match: 6. Here the CDR3 reads CASSLGGTGNTEAFF. CDR3 DNA: TGTGCCAGCAGTTTAGGGGGGACAGGGAATACTGAAGCTTTCTTT.

The chain has TRBV7-3 and TRBJ2-3; 8 bases are a match to TRBD2. CDR1 is SGHTA, CDR2 FQGTGA, per germline. The CDR3 has 16 residues. Trimming took 6 bases from V and 5 from J; bases not matched to a gene: 13. In nucleotides, the CDR3 is TGTGCCAGCAGTTCGCCCTCCGGGACTAGAAGAGATACGCAGTATTTT. It yields the protein CASSSPSGTRRDTQYF.

The J gene is TRBJ1-1, the V gene TRBV18; 10 bases are shared with TRBD1. V trimming: 1 base; J trimming: 5 bases; junction bases outside the gene matches: 10. CDR3 length equals 17 residues. CDR1 is KGHSH, CDR2 LQKENI, per germline. The CDR3 here is CASSPRGTRTGGTEAFF. For the CDR3, the DNA is TGTGCCAGCTCACCACGGGGGACACGGACAGGGGGGACTGAAGCTTTCTTT.

This clone has just one count. The V call is TRBV2, the J call TRBJ1-6; possible D gene TRBD1, 6 bases. The germline gives CDR1 SNHLY, CDR2 FYNNEI. V shed 6 bases and J shed 5 bases, with 11 bases lying between them. The CDR3 extends over 14 amino acids. In nucleotides, the CDR3 is TGTGCCAGCAGGTGGGGGCAGAATAATTCACCCCTCCACTTT. It codes for CASRWGQNNSPLHF.

The rearrangement joins TRBV15 to TRBJ1-2; no reliable D call. Germline loops: CDR1 LNHNV, CDR2 YYDKDF (reference sequence). V was pared by 1 base and J by 6 bases, with 12 bases between. This CDR3 has 14 residues. CDR3 in DNA: TGTGCCACCAGCAGAGGAGGGATTGGCCATGGCTACACCTTC. Translated, it gives CATSRGGIGHGYTF.

This clone turned up a few times. The genes are TRBV2 and TRBJ1-2; D possibly corresponds to TRBD1 (5 bases). Germline CDR1 and CDR2: SNHLY and FYNNEI. The CDR3 is 12 residues long. Trimming took 8 bases from V and 4 from J, leaving 11 bases between them. This chain's CDR3 is CASGAGSYGYTF. CDR3 bases: TGTGCCAGCGGGGCTGGAAGCTATGGCTACACCTTC.

This chain uses TRBV6-1 with TRBJ2-1; 9 bases are a match to TRBD2. This CDR3 spans 18 amino acids. Germline lookup yields CDR1 MNHNS and CDR2 SASEGT. V gave up 2 bases and J gave up 5 bases; unmatched junction bases: 13. CDR3 DNA sequence: TGTGCCAGCAGTGAACTCCGCGGTGGCGGGGGGGCGAACAATGAGCAGTTCTTC. It specifies CASSELRGGGGANNEQFF.

The chain links TRBV28 to TRBJ2-7, with D tentatively TRBD1 (5 bases). This CDR3 contains 17 residues. Between the trimmed V and J ends, which lost 4 bases and 0 bases, there was a span of 19 bases. Germline V lookup: CDR1 MDHEN, CDR2 SYDVKM. The CDR3 DNA sequence: TGTGCCAGCAGTTCCCCCGGTGGGGCAGGGTACTCCTACGAGCAGTACTTC. Encoded protein: CASSSPGGAGYSYEQYF.

V usage is TRBV5-6 and J usage is TRBJ2-2; D unclear. Germline lookup yields CDR1 SGHDT and CDR2 YYEEEE. Trimming took 0 bases from V and 8 from J, leaving 5 bases between them. The CDR3 is 12 amino acids. The CDR3 DNA follows: TGTGCCAGCAGCTTGGTCCGGGGGGAGCTGTTTTTT. Translation gives CASSLVRGELFF.

This clone has a handful of counts. This chain joins TRBV5-1 and TRBJ2-3, with D perhaps TRBD2 (6 bases). The CDR3 sequence is 14 residues long. Trimming shortened V by 4 bases and J by 0 bases, and 9 bases separated the two germline ends. Germline values: CDR1 SGHRS, CDR2 YFSETQ. Here the CDR3 reads CASSGGDSTDTQYF. The DNA for the CDR3 is TGCGCCAGCAGCGGAGGGGATAGCACAGATACGCAGTATTTT.

The V gene is TRBV24-1, the J gene TRBJ2-1; 10 bases are a match to TRBD1. The germline V gene encodes CDR1 KGHDR and CDR2 SFDVKD. The CDR3 runs 13 residues. The ends lost 10 bases at V and 5 bases at J; junction bases unmatched: 4. CDR3 DNA sequence: TGTGCCACGGGACAGGGGATCAACAATGAGCAGTTCTTC. Translation gives CATGQGINNEQFF.

This chain connects TRBV3-1 (or the pseudogene TRBV3-2) to TRBJ2-7; 9 nucleotides align to TRBD2. In germline, CDR1 is LGHDT, CDR2 YNNKEL (reference sequence). Trimming took 4 bases from V and 2 from J; bases not matched to a gene: 12. The CDR3 loop spans 17 amino acids. DNA of the CDR3: TGTGCCAGCAGCCGTTTAGTGAGCGGGGGGCTACCCTACGAGCAGTACTTC. This encodes CASSRLVSGGLPYEQYF.

CDR3 coding DNA: TGTGCCAGCAATCCCCCGGGACAGAGCTCCTACAATGAGCAGTTCTTC. Residues: CASNPPGQSSYNEQFF. This chain uses TRBV27 with TRBJ2-1; 7 positions agree with TRBD1. The V segment lost 7 bases and the J segment 0 bases; nucleotides outside the gene matches: 9. Germline values: CDR1 MNHEY, CDR2 SMNVEV (reference sequence). This CDR3 is built from 16 residues.

The chain carries TRBV19 and TRBJ2-7; the match to TRBD1 covers 12 bases. CDR1 is LNHDA and CDR2 is SQIVND in the germline V gene (reference sequence). This CDR3 is built from 15 residues. V lost 10 bases to trimming and J lost 3 bases; unmatched junction nucleotides: 10. CDR3 in amino acids: CATAPGQGAIYEQYF. The CDR3 region has the DNA TGTGCCACCGCCCCGGGACAGGGGGCAATCTACGAGCAGTACTTC.

The V call is TRBV7-8, the J call TRBJ2-7; D perhaps matches TRBD2 (5 bases). The germline V gene encodes CDR1 SGHVS and CDR2 FQNEAQ. V was shortened by 7 bases and J by 1 base, with 14 bases between the two germline ends. CDR3 length: 14 amino acids. CDR3 region: CASTWTEASYEQYF. Written as DNA, the CDR3 is TGTGCCAGCACGTGGACGGAGGCGTCCTACGAGCAGTACTTC.

The chain combines TRBV7-3 with TRBJ1-6; D ambiguous. The germline V and J ends were trimmed by 0 bases and 9 bases, with 15 bases remaining between them. CDR1 and CDR2 (germline): SGHTA, FQGTGA. This CDR3 has 16 residues. This CDR3 reads CASSLTGPPPGSPLHF. As DNA, the CDR3 is TGTGCCAGCAGCTTAACTGGTCCTCCCCCAGGTTCACCCCTCCACTTT.

This rearrangement joins TRBV27 to TRBJ1-5, with D possibly being TRBD1 (5 bases). The CDR3 loop spans 15 amino acids. Germline V CDR1 and CDR2: MNHEY, SMNVEV (reference sequence). V was pared by 3 bases and J by 6 bases, with 15 bases between. The CDR3 loop reads CASSLMGGRSQPQHF. CDR3 coding DNA: TGTGCCAGCAGTTTGATGGGGGGGAGAAGTCAGCCCCAGCATTTT.

This chain joins TRBV6-4 and TRBJ1-6; a possible D gene is TRBD1 (5 bases). Looked up from germline, CDR1 is MRHNA and CDR2 is SNTAGT. Trimming shortened V by 3 bases and J by 8 bases, and 17 bases separated the two germline ends. There are 16 residues in the CDR3. The CDR3 nucleotides read TGTGCCAGCAGTGAGGGGGGATTCCTGACTTATTCACCCCTCCACTTT. It translates to CASSEGGFLTYSPLHF.